One and the same sample provided the 9 T cell receptor beta chains below, sequenced in a study of shared clonotypes between healthy human individuals. Profiling relied on immunoSEQ multiplex PCR, and the TCRdb table lists in-frame clones only, not all of them. The sample has a few hundred thousand clones; 79% are singletons. Source material: PBMCs. The receptors were sampled from a woman aged 35 to 49 in good health. Some clones in this sample may be carry-over from other donors' samples.

This chain links TRBV5-1 with TRBJ2-1; TRBD1 or TRBD2 may be the D gene (5 bases each). The CDR3 length is 13 residues. Germline CDR1 SGHRS, CDR2 YFSETQ. V lost 4 bases, J lost 5 bases, and 10 bases lay in between. The DNA for the CDR3 is TGCGCCAGCAGCGGGGGACCTAACAATGAGCAGTTCTTC. Amino acid sequence: CASSGGPNNEQFF.

The genes are TRBV28 and TRBJ2-7; a possible D gene is TRBD1 (5 bases). Germline-derived CDR1 and CDR2 are MDHEN and SYDVKM. Trimming removed 6 bases at V and 3 bases at J, with 9 bases between. The length of the CDR3 is 12 residues. This chain's CDR3 is CASRDTNYEQYF. CDR3 coding DNA: TGTGCCAGCAGGGACACCAACTACGAGCAGTACTTC. Using reference TRBV28 and TRBJ2-7 for the parts outside the CDR3, the full variable domain is DVKVTQSSRYLVKRTGEKVFLECVQDMDHENMFWYRQDPGLGLRLIYFSYDVKMKEKGDIPEGYSVSREKKERFSLILESASTNQTSMYLCASRDTNYEQYFGPGTRLTVT.

This clone was seen many times. The rearrangement uses TRBV7-6 and TRBJ2-7; the match to TRBD2 covers 12 bases. The CDR3 loop spans 16 amino acids. V lost 5 bases and J lost 3; bases outside the gene matches: 8. CDR1 is SGHVS, CDR2 FNYEAQ, per germline. CDR3 sequence reads: CASSGWTSGNNYEQYF. The DNA for the CDR3 is TGTGCCAGCAGCGGATGGACTAGCGGGAACAACTACGAGCAGTACTTC. Filled out from reference TRBV7-6 and TRBJ2-7, the complete variable domain reads GAGVSQSPRYKVTKRGQDVALRCDPISGHVSLYWYRQALGQGPEFLTYFNYEAQQDKSGLPNDRFSAERPEGSISTLTIQRTEQRDSAMYRCASSGWTSGNNYEQYFGPGTRLTVT.

This chain connects TRBV19 to TRBJ2-1; D gene uncertain. This CDR3 has 10 amino acids. Per the germline V gene, CDR1 is LNHDA and CDR2 is SQIVND (reference sequence). V shed 5 bases and J shed 9 bases, with 5 bases lying between them. This CDR3 is CASSGGEQFF. CDR3 DNA sequence: TGTGCCAGTAGTGGCGGTGAGCAGTTCTTC.

This chain links TRBV7-9 with TRBJ2-3; 9 nucleotides agree with TRBD2. The length of the CDR3 is 13 residues. Germline CDR1 reads SEHNR; CDR2 reads FQNEAQ (reference sequence). The CDR3 here is CAETSGSTDTQYF. CDR3 nucleotide sequence: TGTGCAGAGACTAGCGGTAGCACAGATACGCAGTATTTT.

V gene TRBV7-2 combines with J gene TRBJ1-2, with a possible D match to TRBD1 (6 bases). Trimming shortened V by 5 bases and J by 2 bases, and 12 bases separated the two germline ends. Germline V gene data show CDR1 as SGHTA and CDR2 as FQGNSA. The CDR3 consists of 14 residues. DNA for the CDR3: TGTGCCAGCAGCCCTGGGGGGGCCAACTATGGCTACACCTTC. Residues: CASSPGGANYGYTF. The entire variable domain, with the rest obtained from reference TRBV7-2 and TRBJ1-2, is as follows: GAGVSQSPSNKVTEKGKDVELRCDPISGHTALYWYRQSLGQGLEFLIYFQGNSAPDKSGLPSDRFSAERTGGSVSTLTIQRTQQEDSAVYLCASSPGGANYGYTFGSGTRLTVV.

This rearrangement joins TRBV14 to TRBJ2-2; possible D gene TRBD1, 5 bases. The CDR3 runs 15 residues. V was cut by 1 base and J by 4 bases, with 10 bases left in between. The germline V gene has CDR1 SGHDN and CDR2 FVKESK. The CDR3 is CASSQANRPTGELFF. For the CDR3, the DNA is TGTGCCAGCAGCCAAGCTAACAGGCCCACCGGGGAGCTGTTTTTT.

DNA for the CDR3: TGTGCCAGCACCAAAGGAAGAACGGTCACCGGGGAGCTGTTTTTT. This codes for CASTKGRTVTGELFF. The gene calls are TRBV6-1 and TRBJ2-2; D uncertain. With 7 bases removed from V and 4 bases from J, the gap between germline ends came to 16 bases. Germline lookup yields CDR1 MNHNS and CDR2 SASEGT. The CDR3 has 15 residues.

CDR3 nucleotide sequence: TGTGCCAGTAGTACCCTAGCGGGAGGGCCGGGGGATACGCAGTATTTT. It specifies CASSTLAGGPGDTQYF. This sequence joins TRBV19 and TRBJ2-3; 12 bases are shared with TRBD2. The V gene end was trimmed by 4 bases and the J gene end by 6 bases; junction bases not matched to a gene: 8. This CDR3 has 16 residues. In germline, CDR1 is LNHDA, CDR2 SQIVND (reference sequence).